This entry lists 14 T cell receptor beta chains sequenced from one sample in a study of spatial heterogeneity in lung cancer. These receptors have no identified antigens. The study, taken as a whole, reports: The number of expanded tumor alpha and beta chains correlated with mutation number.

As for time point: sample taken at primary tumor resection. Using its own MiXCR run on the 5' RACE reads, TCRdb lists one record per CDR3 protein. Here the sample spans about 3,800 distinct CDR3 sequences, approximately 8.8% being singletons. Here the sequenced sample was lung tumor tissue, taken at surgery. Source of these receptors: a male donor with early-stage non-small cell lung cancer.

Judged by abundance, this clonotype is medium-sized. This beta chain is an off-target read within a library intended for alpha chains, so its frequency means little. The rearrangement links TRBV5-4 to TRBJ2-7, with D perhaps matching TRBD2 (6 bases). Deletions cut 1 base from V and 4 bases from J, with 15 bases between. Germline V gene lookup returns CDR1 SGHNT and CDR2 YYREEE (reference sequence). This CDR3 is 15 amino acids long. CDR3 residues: CASSLRPGGEYEQYF. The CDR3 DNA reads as TGTGCCAGCAGCTTGCGTCCAGGCGGGGAGTACGAGCAGTACTTC. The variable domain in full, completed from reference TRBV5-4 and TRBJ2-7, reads ETGVTQSPTHLIKTRGQQVTLRCSSQSGHNTVSWYQQALGQGPQFIFQYYREEENGRGNFPPRFSGLQFPNYSSELNVNALELDDSALYLCASSLRPGGEYEQYFGPGTRLTVT.

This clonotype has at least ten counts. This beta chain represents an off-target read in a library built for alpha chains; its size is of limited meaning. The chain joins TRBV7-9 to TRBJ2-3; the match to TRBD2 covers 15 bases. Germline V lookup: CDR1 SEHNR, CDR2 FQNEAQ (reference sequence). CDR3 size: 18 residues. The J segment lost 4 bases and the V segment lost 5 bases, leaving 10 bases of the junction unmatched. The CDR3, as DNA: TGTGCCAGCAGCACAAGGACTAGCGGGGGGGCCTTCCCAGATACGCAGTATTTT. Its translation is CASSTRTSGGAFPDTQYF.

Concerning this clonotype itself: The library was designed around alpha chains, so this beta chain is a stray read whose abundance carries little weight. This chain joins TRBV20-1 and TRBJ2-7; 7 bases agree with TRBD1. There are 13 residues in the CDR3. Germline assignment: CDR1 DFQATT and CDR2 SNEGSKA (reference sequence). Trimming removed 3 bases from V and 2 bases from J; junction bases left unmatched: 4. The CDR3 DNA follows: TGCAGTGCTAGCGCAGGGGGAGCCTACGAGCAGTACTTC. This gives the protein CSASAGGAYEQYF.

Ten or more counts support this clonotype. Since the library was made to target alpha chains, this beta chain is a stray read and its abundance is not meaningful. The CDR3 DNA reads TGTGCCAGCAGCTTGGGGGGAAGGTACTTCTATGGCTACACCTTC. Its protein product is CASSLGGRYFYGYTF. This sequence joins TRBV5-6 and TRBJ1-2; D unresolved. Deletions cut 0 bases from V and 4 bases from J, with 13 bases between. Per the germline V gene, CDR1 is SGHDT and CDR2 is YYEEEE. CDR3 length: 15 residues.

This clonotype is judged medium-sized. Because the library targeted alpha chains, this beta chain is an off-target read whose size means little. CDR3 sequence reads: CASSLRDGNNEKLFF. Here the CDR3 DNA reads TGTGCCAGCAGTTTAAGGGACGGCAATAATGAAAAACTGTTTTTT. This chain links TRBV7-9 with TRBJ1-4, with D perhaps TRBD1 (5 bases). The V end was cut by 6 bases, the J end by 4 bases, with 15 bases between. CDR1 and CDR2 (germline): SEHNR, FQNEAQ (reference sequence). CDR3 length: 15 residues.

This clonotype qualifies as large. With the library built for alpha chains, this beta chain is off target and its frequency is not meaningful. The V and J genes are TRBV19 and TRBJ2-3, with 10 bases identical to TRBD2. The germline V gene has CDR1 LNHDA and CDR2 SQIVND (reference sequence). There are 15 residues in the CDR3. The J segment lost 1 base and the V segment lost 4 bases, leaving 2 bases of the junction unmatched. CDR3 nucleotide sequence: TGTGCCAGTAGTACCGGACTAGCGGGCACAGATACGCAGTATTTT. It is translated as CASSTGLAGTDTQYF. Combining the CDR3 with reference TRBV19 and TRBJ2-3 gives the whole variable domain DGGITQSPKYLFRKEGQNVTLSCEQNLNHDAMYWYRQDPGQGLRLIYYSQIVNDFQKGDIAEGYSVSREKKESFPLTVTSAQKNPTAFYLCASSTGLAGTDTQYFGPGTRLTVL.

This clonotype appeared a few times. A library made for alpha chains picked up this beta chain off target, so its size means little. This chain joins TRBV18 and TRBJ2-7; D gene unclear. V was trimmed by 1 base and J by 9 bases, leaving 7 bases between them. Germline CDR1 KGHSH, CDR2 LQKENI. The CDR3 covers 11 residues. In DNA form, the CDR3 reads TGTGCCAGCTCACCACGGGATGGGCAGTACTTC. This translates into CASSPRDGQYF.

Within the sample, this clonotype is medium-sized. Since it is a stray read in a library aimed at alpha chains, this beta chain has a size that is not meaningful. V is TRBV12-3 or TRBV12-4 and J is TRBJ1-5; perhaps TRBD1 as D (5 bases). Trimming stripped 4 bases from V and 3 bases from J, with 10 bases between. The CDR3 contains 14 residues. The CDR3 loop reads CASSWGDLNQPQHF. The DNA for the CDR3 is TGTGCCAGCAGTTGGGGGGACCTCAATCAGCCCCAGCATTTT.

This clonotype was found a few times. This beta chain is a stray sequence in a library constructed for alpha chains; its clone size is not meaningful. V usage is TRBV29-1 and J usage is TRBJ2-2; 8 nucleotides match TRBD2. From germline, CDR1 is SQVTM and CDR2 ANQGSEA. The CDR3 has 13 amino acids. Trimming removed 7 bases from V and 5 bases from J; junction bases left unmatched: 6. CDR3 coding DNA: TGCAGCGGGAGGACTAGCTTTACCGGGGAGCTGTTTTTT. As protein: CSGRTSFTGELFF.

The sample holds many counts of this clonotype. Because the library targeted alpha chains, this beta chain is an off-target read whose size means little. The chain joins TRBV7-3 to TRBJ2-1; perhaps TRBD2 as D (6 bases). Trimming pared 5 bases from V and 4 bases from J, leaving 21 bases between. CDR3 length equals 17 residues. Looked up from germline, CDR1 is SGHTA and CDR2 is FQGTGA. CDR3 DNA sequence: TGTGCCAGCAGCGCCCGTCACTCCCCGGAGGGATACAATGAGCAGTTCTTC. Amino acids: CASSARHSPEGYNEQFF.

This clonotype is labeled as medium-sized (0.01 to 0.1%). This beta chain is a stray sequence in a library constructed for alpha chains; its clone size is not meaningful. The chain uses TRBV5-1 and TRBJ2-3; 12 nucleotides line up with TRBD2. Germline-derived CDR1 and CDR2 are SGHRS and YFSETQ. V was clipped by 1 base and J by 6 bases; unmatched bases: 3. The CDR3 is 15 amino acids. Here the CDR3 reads CASSLKTSGSDTQYF. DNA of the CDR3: TGCGCCAGCAGCTTGAAGACTAGCGGGAGTGATACGCAGTATTTT.

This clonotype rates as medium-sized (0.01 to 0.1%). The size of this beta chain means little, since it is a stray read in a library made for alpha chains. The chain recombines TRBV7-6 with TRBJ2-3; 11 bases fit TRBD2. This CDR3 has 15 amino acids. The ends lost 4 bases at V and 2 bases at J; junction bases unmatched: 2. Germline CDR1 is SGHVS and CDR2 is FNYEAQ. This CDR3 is CASSSGLAVTDTQYF. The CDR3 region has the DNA TGTGCCAGCAGCTCGGGACTAGCGGTCACAGATACGCAGTATTTT.

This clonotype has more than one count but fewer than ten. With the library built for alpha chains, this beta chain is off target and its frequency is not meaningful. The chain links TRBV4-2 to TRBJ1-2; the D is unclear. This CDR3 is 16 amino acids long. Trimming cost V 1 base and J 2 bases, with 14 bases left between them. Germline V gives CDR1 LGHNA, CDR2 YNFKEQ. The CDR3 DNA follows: TGTGCCAGCAGCCAAGCTGATAACATGGTAAACTATGGCTACACCTTC. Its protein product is CASSQADNMVNYGYTF.

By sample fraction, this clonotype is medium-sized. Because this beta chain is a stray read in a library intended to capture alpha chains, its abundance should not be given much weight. The CDR3: CASGTGGGNQPQHF. Written as DNA, the CDR3 is TGTGCCAGCGGGACAGGGGGCGGCAATCAGCCCCAGCATTTT. This rearrangement joins TRBV6-5 to TRBJ1-5, with 12 bases that match TRBD1. The V segment lost 8 bases and the J segment 2 bases; nucleotides outside the gene matches: 1. The V gene's germline CDR1 is MNHEY and CDR2 SVGAGI. The CDR3 is 14 amino acids.